The 30 T cell receptor beta chains reported below all come from one sample, sequenced in a study of cytomegalovirus exposure and HLA in healthy donors listed by TCRdb under 2017. Library preparation was by the immunoSEQ multiplex PCR assay. The multiplex PCR relied on a mix of 60 forward primers for TCR Vbeta segments and 13 reverse primers for TCR Jbeta segments. This is the immuneACCESS table as TCRdb keeps it, with only in-frame sequences that have V and J called. A part of the clones is gone; compared with another copy, unresolved V genes explain less than half, and the rest is unexplained. In this sample's table one finds some 110,000 clones. Approximately 2.6% of the sample rests with the top ten. The material sequenced was PBMCs. Receptors were obtained from a man aged 25-40 years in good health and CMV-seronegative.

The chain links TRBV29-1 to TRBJ2-3; 8 bases line up with TRBD2. V trimming: 2 bases; J trimming: 5 bases; junction bases outside the gene matches: 3. Per the germline V gene, CDR1 is SQVTM and CDR2 is ANQGSEA. The CDR3 sequence is 13 residues long. The CDR3 coding sequence is TGCAGCGTTGAATTAGCGGGAAAAGATACGCAGTATTTT. Its translation: CSVELAGKDTQYF.

The chain couples TRBV5-1 to TRBJ1-2; 8 bases are shared with TRBD1. The germline V gene has CDR1 SGHRS and CDR2 YFSETQ. The CDR3 is made up of 15 amino acids. The trim removed 3 bases at V and 7 bases at J, leaving 11 bases unmatched. The CDR3 reads CASSSSDRAPSGYTF. The CDR3 region has the DNA TGCGCCAGCAGCTCGTCGGACAGGGCCCCCAGTGGCTACACCTTC.

This sequence joins TRBV29-1 and TRBJ2-7; D uncertain. The CDR3 contains 10 residues. Germline CDR1 and CDR2: SQVTM and ANQGSEA. The V gene lost 5 bases and the J gene lost 5 bases, with 7 bases spanning the gap. Here the CDR3 DNA reads TGCAGCGTTCGGGTGGACGAGCAGTACTTC. Protein: CSVRVDEQYF.

DNA for the CDR3: TGTGCCAGCAGCACGGGGACAGGGGATGGCTACACCTTC. This gives the protein CASSTGTGDGYTF. The J gene is TRBJ1-2, the V gene TRBV7-2; TRBD1 matches 10 bases. The CDR3 sequence is 13 residues long. The junction had 3 bases not matched to a gene; V was cut back by 5 bases and J by 6 bases. Germline CDR1 SGHTA, CDR2 FQGNSA.

This chain connects TRBV7-9 to TRBJ2-5, with D tentatively TRBD1 (6 bases). The germline V gene encodes CDR1 SEHNR and CDR2 FQNEAQ (reference sequence). This CDR3 is 14 amino acids long. Deletions cut 5 bases from V and 2 bases from J, with 12 bases between. CDR3 DNA: TGTGCCAGCAGCCGGAGGACAGAGCAAGAGACCCAGTACTTC. This sequence encodes CASSRRTEQETQYF.

The chain couples TRBV30 to TRBJ1-5; D is perhaps TRBD1 (5 bases). Germline CDR1 GTSNPN, CDR2 SVGIG (reference sequence). The CDR3 is 13 residues long. The ends were cut back, 3 bases at V and 3 bases at J, with 9 bases in the middle. The CDR3 region is CAWRGGTNQPQHF. The CDR3, as DNA: TGTGCCTGGAGGGGGGGTACCAATCAGCCCCAGCATTTT.

The chain carries TRBV5-1 and TRBJ1-1; perhaps TRBD1 as D (6 bases). Trimming pared 8 bases from V and 0 bases from J, leaving 8 bases between. CDR1 is SGHRS and CDR2 is YFSETQ in the germline V gene. This CDR3 is built from 12 residues. CDR3 DNA sequence: TGCGCCAGTGGGACAATGAACACTGAAGCTTTCTTT. Its translation is CASGTMNTEAFF.

This chain joins TRBV4-3 and TRBJ2-2, with TRBD1 matching over 9 bases. The CDR3 consists of 17 residues. V lost 2 bases and J lost 5; bases outside the gene matches: 9. Germline V lookup: CDR1 LGHNA, CDR2 YSLEER. DNA for the CDR3: TGCGCCAGCAGCCAACGCAGTCCCGGGACAGGGACCGGGGAGCTGTTTTTT. It translates to CASSQRSPGTGTGELFF.

The chain employs TRBV7-7 and TRBJ2-5, with 7 positions matching TRBD2. Germline V CDR1 and CDR2: SSHAT, FNYEAQ (reference sequence). V lost 1 base and J lost 3; bases outside the gene matches: 2. The CDR3 spans 14 residues. The CDR3 sequence is CASSLEGGEETQYF. As DNA, the CDR3 is TGTGCCAGCAGCTTAGAGGGAGGGGAAGAGACCCAGTACTTC.

J is TRBJ1-2 and V is TRBV2; D call uncertain. V was trimmed by 2 bases and J by 4 bases, leaving 14 bases between them. CDR1 is SNHLY and CDR2 is FYNNEI in the germline V gene. The CDR3 loop spans 15 amino acids. This CDR3 is CASSEHEVTAYGYTF. Here the CDR3 DNA reads TGTGCCAGCAGTGAACATGAGGTTACCGCCTATGGCTACACCTTC. The full variable domain, rest sourced from reference TRBV2 and TRBJ1-2, is EPEVTQTPSHQVTQMGQEVILRCVPISNHLYFYWYRQILGQKVEFLVSFYNNEISEKSEIFDDQFSVERPDGSNFTLKIRSTKLEDSAMYFCASSEHEVTAYGYTFGSGTRLTVV.

The CDR3 reads CASSQDRERGQEAFF. In DNA form, the CDR3 reads TGCGCCAGCAGCCAAGATCGAGAAAGGGGGCAGGAAGCTTTCTTT. This chain joins TRBV4-3 and TRBJ1-1; 7 positions match TRBD1. J lost 8 bases, V lost 0 bases, and 9 bases had no gene match. The CDR3 loop spans 15 amino acids. Per the germline V gene, CDR1 is LGHNA and CDR2 is YSLEER.

The CDR3 nucleotides read TGTGCCAGCAGCGAAGCTTTCGGGGGCACTGAAGCTTTCTTT. Translation: CASSEAFGGTEAFF. The V gene is TRBV7-9, the J gene TRBJ1-1, with D possibly being TRBD1 (5 bases). CDR3 length: 14 residues. Trimming cost V 5 bases and J 4 bases, with 14 bases left between them. Germline CDR1 SEHNR, CDR2 FQNEAQ (reference sequence).

The chain links TRBV4-1 to TRBJ2-1; 16 positions agree with TRBD2. Germline V lookup: CDR1 MGHRA, CDR2 YSYEKL. The CDR3 contains 17 residues. The junction had 5 bases not matched to a gene; V was cut back by 4 bases and J by 5 bases. CDR3: CASSPYGTSGRDNEQFF. The CDR3 DNA reads TGCGCCAGCAGCCCTTACGGGACTAGCGGGAGGGACAATGAGCAGTTCTTC.

The chain joins TRBV9 to TRBJ1-2; no clear D gene. CDR1 SGDLS and CDR2 YYNGEE come from the germline V gene. The CDR3 is made up of 11 amino acids. V was cut by 3 bases and J by 8 bases, with 8 bases left in between. DNA for the CDR3: TGTGCCAGCAGCGACTTCAACGGCTACACCTTC. Protein sequence: CASSDFNGYTF.

The rearrangement uses TRBV6-5 and TRBJ2-5; 7 positions agree with TRBD1. Germline CDR1 is MNHEY and CDR2 is SVGAGI. After removal of 4 bases from V and 4 bases from J, the junction contained 6 bases not matched to a gene. The length of the CDR3 is 14 residues. The DNA for the CDR3 is TGTGCCAGCAGTTTCCACAGACAGGGAGAGACCCAGTACTTC. Translation: CASSFHRQGETQYF.

This chain's CDR3 is CSVGEDRGNSPLHF. In nucleotides, the CDR3 is TGCAGCGTTGGGGAGGACAGGGGTAATTCACCCCTCCACTTT. The V and J genes are TRBV29-1 and TRBJ1-6, with TRBD1 identical over 9 bases. CDR1 and CDR2 from the germline V gene are SQVTM and ANQGSEA. CDR3 size: 14 residues. V lost 4 bases to trimming and J lost 6 bases; unmatched junction nucleotides: 4.

The chain uses TRBV7-2 and TRBJ2-1; 8 bases align to TRBD2. V was clipped by 4 bases and J by 7 bases; unmatched bases: 15. The CDR3 consists of 17 residues. CDR1 and CDR2 from the germline V gene are SGHTA and FQGNSA. The CDR3 DNA reads as TGTGCCAGCAGCTACAGGACTAGCCGACAGGTTGTAAATGAGCAGTTCTTC. Translation: CASSYRTSRQVVNEQFF. Full variable domain (remainder filled in from reference TRBV7-2 and TRBJ2-1): GAGVSQSPSNKVTEKGKDVELRCDPISGHTALYWYRQSLGQGLEFLIYFQGNSAPDKSGLPSDRFSAERTGGSVSTLTIQRTQQEDSAVYLCASSYRTSRQVVNEQFFGPGTRLTVL.

This chain connects TRBV4-1 to TRBJ1-5, with D tentatively TRBD1 (6 bases). This CDR3 spans 15 amino acids. Germline lookup yields CDR1 MGHRA and CDR2 YSYEKL. With 0 bases removed from V and 6 bases from J, the gap between germline ends came to 12 bases. In DNA form, the CDR3 reads TGCGCCAGCAGCCAAGACAGGGGTCTTGGTCAGCCCCAGCATTTT. Translation: CASSQDRGLGQPQHF.

The J gene is TRBJ1-5, the V gene TRBV19, with TRBD1 matching over 8 bases. CDR1 and CDR2 (germline): LNHDA, SQIVND (reference sequence). The CDR3 totals 15 residues. J lost 2 bases, V lost 4 bases, and 4 bases had no gene match. The CDR3 coding sequence is TGTGCCAGTAGTACCCCGACAGGGGGCAATCAGCCCCAGCATTTT. Its translation is CASSTPTGGNQPQHF.

The chain has TRBV6-1 and TRBJ2-3; maybe TRBD2 (6 bases). Germline CDR1 MNHNS, CDR2 SASEGT. The CDR3 length is 17 residues. The ends were cut back, 0 bases at V and 2 bases at J, with 15 bases in the middle. DNA of the CDR3: TGTGCCAGCAGTGAAGCGTATCCGGGGAGGACCACAGATACGCAGTATTTT. It is translated as CASSEAYPGRTTDTQYF.

CDR3 amino acids: CASSPHSGSSDTQYF. In nucleotides, the CDR3 is TGTGCCAGCAGTCCCCATAGCGGGAGTTCGGATACGCAGTATTTT. V gene TRBV2 combines with J gene TRBJ2-3; 9 bases fit TRBD2. V was pared by 5 bases and J by 6 bases, with 9 bases of the junction left unmatched. Germline CDR1 is SNHLY and CDR2 is FYNNEI. The CDR3 has 15 amino acids.

This rearrangement joins TRBV6-5 to TRBJ2-5; D call uncertain. Trimming shortened V by 0 bases and J by 5 bases, and 7 bases separated the two germline ends. The germline V gene has CDR1 MNHEY and CDR2 SVGAGI. This CDR3 comprises 13 residues. The CDR3 is CASSYSPAETQYF. The CDR3 nucleotides read TGTGCCAGCAGTTACTCCCCCGCGGAGACCCAGTACTTC.

V usage is TRBV7-2 and J usage is TRBJ2-7; TRBD2 matches 11 bases. The V gene end was trimmed by 1 base and the J gene end by 0 bases; junction bases not matched to a gene: 2. This CDR3 has 16 amino acids. Germline lookup yields CDR1 SGHTA and CDR2 FQGNSA. CDR3 in DNA: TGTGCCAGCAGCTTAGTAGCGGGAGGGCCCTCCTACGAGCAGTACTTC. It specifies CASSLVAGGPSYEQYF.

The genes are TRBV7-3 and TRBJ2-2; possibly TRBD2 for D (6 bases). The germline V gene encodes CDR1 SGHTA and CDR2 FQGTGA. The CDR3 consists of 19 residues. V was cut by 5 bases and J by 4 bases, with 26 bases left in between. The CDR3 reads CASSPHRPVSSVATGELFF. Written as DNA, the CDR3 is TGTGCCAGCAGCCCTCACCGCCCGGTGTCTAGCGTGGCCACCGGGGAGCTGTTTTTT.

The V and J genes are TRBV4-2 and TRBJ1-4, with TRBD1 matching over 9 bases. The CDR3 runs to 16 residues. Germline V CDR1 and CDR2: LGHNA, YNFKEQ. V lost 2 bases and J lost 7; bases outside the gene matches: 8. CDR3 DNA sequence: TGTGCCAGCAGCCAATTGAGGGGGGACAGGGTTGAAAAACTGTTTTTT. It codes for CASSQLRGDRVEKLFF.

The chain joins TRBV27 to TRBJ1-2; TRBD1 matches at 7 bases. CDR3 length: 14 residues. Germline V gene data show CDR1 as MNHEY and CDR2 as SMNVEV (reference sequence). V shed 6 bases, J shed 6 bases, and the junction held 10 bases outside the gene matches. The CDR3 is CASRFPGTVNGYTF. For the CDR3, the DNA is TGTGCCAGCAGATTTCCCGGGACAGTAAATGGCTACACCTTC.

This chain links TRBV5-1 with TRBJ1-1; 7 nucleotides align to TRBD1. V was pared by 4 bases and J by 2 bases, with 5 bases of the junction left unmatched. Germline assignment: CDR1 SGHRS and CDR2 YFSETQ. This CDR3 contains 14 residues. The CDR3 DNA is TGCGCCAGCAGCACCGGACAGGAAAACACTGAAGCTTTCTTT. Protein sequence: CASSTGQENTEAFF.

The chain has TRBV7-3 and TRBJ1-6; D is possibly TRBD1 (5 bases). The CDR3 totals 14 residues. Germline CDR1 and CDR2: SGHTA and FQGTGA. V was pared by 5 bases and J by 10 bases, with 15 bases between. The CDR3, as DNA: TGTGCCAGCAGCACCGGGACTGCTGTCTCACCCCTCCACTTT. Its protein product is CASSTGTAVSPLHF.

This chain links TRBV9 with TRBJ2-3; D is unclear. The CDR3 spans 16 residues. The germline CDR1 and CDR2 sequences are SGDLS and YYNGEE. Trimming took 0 bases from V and 1 from J, leaving 12 bases between them. CDR3 sequence (DNA): TGTGCCAGCAGCGTAGGAGTGACATTGGGCACAGATACGCAGTATTTT. It codes for CASSVGVTLGTDTQYF.

The chain uses TRBV28 and TRBJ2-1, with D perhaps matching TRBD2 (6 bases). Germline V CDR1 and CDR2: MDHEN, SYDVKM. The CDR3 consists of 12 residues. V shed 7 bases and J shed 3 bases, with 7 bases lying between them. Here the CDR3 DNA reads TGTGCCAGCACTAGCGACTACAATGAGCAGTTCTTC. Protein: CASTSDYNEQFF.